What follows are 5 T cell receptor beta chains derived from one specimen sequenced in a study of regulatory T cells in long-lasting Graves disease. TCR beta libraries were built with iRepertoire HTBI primers and Arm-PCR of CDR3 regions. TCRdb reanalysed the multiplex PCR reads using MiXCR and keeps one entry per CDR3 protein. Among more than 350,000 distinct CDR3 sequences, more than 13% were seen once, and the ten largest hold over 15%. Specified time point: newly diagnosed GD, antithyroid drugs for less than 3 months. With RNA extracted from PBMCs as input, the TCR library was made. The data were also submitted as part of a second study, on T cells in Graves' hyperthyroidism and ophthalmopathy.

This specimen consisted of peripheral blood mononuclear cells (PBMCs), obtained at new diagnosis, from a patient treated with antithyroid drugs. These receptors all come from a woman younger than 45 with Graves disease.

The chain links TRBV7-3 to TRBJ2-1; D perhaps matches TRBD1 (5 bases). The germline CDR1 and CDR2 sequences are SGHTA and FQGTGA. Trimming took off 2 bases at V and 2 bases at J, with 10 bases between the two ends. This CDR3 comprises 15 residues. The CDR3 sequence is CASSLVDSPYNEQFF. Written as DNA, the CDR3 is TGTGCCAGCAGCTTAGTAGACAGCCCCTACAATGAGCAGTTCTTC.

This clonotype was seen ten or more times. J is TRBJ1-2 and V is TRBV7-8, with unresolved D. Looked up from germline, CDR1 is SGHVS and CDR2 is FQNEAQ. V lost 5 bases and J lost 8, with 27 bases in between. CDR3 size: 17 residues. In DNA, the CDR3 is TGTGCCAGCAGCCCCAGAGTGGGTGGACGGAAACATAGAGGCTACACCTTC. Amino acid sequence: CASSPRVGGRKHRGYTF.

This chain links TRBV12-3 or TRBV12-4 with TRBJ2-5; 9 bases fit TRBD2. The V gene end was trimmed by 7 bases and the J gene end by 7 bases; junction bases not matched to a gene: 7. The CDR3 totals 13 residues. CDR3 amino acids: CASTIAGVGTQYF. Here the CDR3 DNA reads TGTGCCAGCACCATAGCGGGAGTAGGGACCCAGTACTTC.

The sample holds many counts of this clonotype. The V gene is TRBV7-9, the J gene TRBJ1-1; tentative D call: TRBD1 (5 bases). The V end was cut by 1 base, the J end by 7 bases, with 10 bases between. Germline CDR1 and CDR2: SEHNR and FQNEAQ (reference sequence). CDR3 size: 13 residues. The CDR3 is CASSLVWDGEAFF. The CDR3 nucleotides are TGTGCCAGCAGCTTAGTTTGGGACGGTGAAGCTTTCTTT.

This clonotype has ten or more counts. The chain is built from TRBV20-1 and TRBJ2-3, with D unclear. Germline CDR1 reads DFQATT; CDR2 reads SNEGSKA (reference sequence). V was pared by 3 bases and J by 5 bases, with 6 bases between. The CDR3 contains 11 residues. The CDR3 DNA is TGCAGTGCTAGGTGGGGAGATACGCAGTATTTT. Protein product: CSARWGDTQYF.